Listed below are T cell receptor beta chains from one sample, sequenced in a study of intratumoral heterogeneity in liver cancer. Clones were sequenced by immunoSEQ multiplex PCR, and TCRdb holds only the in-frame ones, with some missing. The sample lists some 21,000 clones, roughly 66% occurring once. The input for sequencing was tumor-adjacent normal tissue, taken before any cancer treatment. These receptors all stem from a woman aged 70-85 years with hepatocellular carcinoma. The CDR3 runs from the conserved cysteine through the conserved F or W. A D gene is named only where the DNA matches it firmly. Clone size, where shown, is once, few, many, or a class for clones that have expanded.

j_call: TRBJ2-2
v_call: TRBV18
d_call: -
clone_size: -
cdr3_aa: CASSPNSGLNTGELFF
cdr3_nt: TGTGCCAGCTCACCAAACTCAGGGCTGAACACCGGGGAGCTGTTTTTT

j_call: TRBJ2-6
v_call: TRBV30
d_call: -
clone_size: -
cdr3_aa: CAWSVLIGRNSGANVLTF
cdr3_nt: TGTGCCTGGAGTGTACTGATAGGCAGGAACTCTGGGGCCAACGTCCTGACTTTC

j_call: TRBJ2-2
v_call: TRBV29-1
d_call: TRBD2
clone_size: medium-sized
cdr3_aa: CSVTSGSSSTGELFF
cdr3_nt: TGCAGCGTTACTAGCGGGAGTTCGAGCACCGGGGAGCTGTTTTTT

j_call: TRBJ1-6
v_call: TRBV6-5
d_call: TRBD1
clone_size: few
cdr3_aa: CASSYGQGAYNSPLHF
cdr3_nt: TGTGCCAGCAGTTACGGGCAGGGGGCCTATAATTCACCCCTCCACTTT

j_call: TRBJ2-7
v_call: TRBV27
d_call: -
clone_size: few
cdr3_aa: CASSFGQTPYEQYF
cdr3_nt: TGTGCCAGCAGTTTTGGGCAGACACCCTACGAGCAGTACTTC

j_call: TRBJ2-5
v_call: TRBV3-1/TRBV3-2
d_call: -
clone_size: -
cdr3_aa: CASSQSSSSGETQYF
cdr3_nt: TGTGCCAGCAGCCAGTCGAGCTCATCGGGGGAGACCCAGTACTTC

j_call: TRBJ2-5
v_call: TRBV6-1
d_call: -
clone_size: -
cdr3_aa: CASSVLSGNYQETQYF
cdr3_nt: TGTGCCAGCAGTGTCTTGTCAGGGAACTACCAAGAGACCCAGTACTTC

j_call: TRBJ2-6
v_call: TRBV5-6
d_call: TRBD1
clone_size: few
cdr3_aa: CASNIWDRLALGANVLTF
cdr3_nt: TGTGCCAGCAACATCTGGGACAGGTTAGCTTTGGGGGCCAACGTCCTGACTTTC

j_call: TRBJ2-3
v_call: TRBV5-1
d_call: -
clone_size: -
cdr3_aa: CASSLWSDTQYF
cdr3_nt: TGCGCCAGCAGCTTGTGGTCAGATACGCAGTATTTT

j_call: TRBJ2-2
v_call: TRBV15
d_call: -
clone_size: -
cdr3_aa: CATSRERTGTGLTRNTGELFF
cdr3_nt: TGTGCCACCAGCAGAGAACGAACCGGGACTGGTCTCACCCGAAACACCGGGGAGCTGTTTTTT

j_call: TRBJ2-5
v_call: TRBV28
d_call: -
clone_size: -
cdr3_aa: CASTRRAGRRTQYF
cdr3_nt: TGTGCCAGCACCAGAAGAGCTGGGAGACGAACCCAGTACTTC

j_call: TRBJ1-2
v_call: TRBV5-6
d_call: -
clone_size: -
cdr3_aa: CATGSLNYGYTF
cdr3_nt: TGTGCCACCGGGAGTCTAAACTATGGCTACACCTTC

j_call: TRBJ2-7
v_call: TRBV7-9
d_call: TRBD2
clone_size: -
cdr3_aa: CASSLALGGRALEQYF
cdr3_nt: TGTGCCAGCAGCTTAGCGCTTGGCGGGAGGGCCCTCGAGCAGTACTTC

j_call: TRBJ2-7
v_call: TRBV29-1
d_call: TRBD1
clone_size: medium-sized
cdr3_aa: CSVEETGERTPTHYEQYF
cdr3_nt: TGCAGCGTTGAAGAGACAGGGGAACGGACACCAACCCACTACGAGCAGTACTTC

j_call: TRBJ2-1
v_call: TRBV28
d_call: -
clone_size: -
cdr3_aa: CASSLGGARFNEQFF
cdr3_nt: TGTGCCAGCAGTTTAGGGGGGGCCCGCTTCAATGAGCAGTTCTTC

j_call: TRBJ2-1
v_call: TRBV10-3
d_call: TRBD1
clone_size: few
cdr3_aa: CATGTGGTWEQFF
cdr3_nt: TGTGCCACCGGGACAGGGGGAACATGGGAGCAGTTCTTC

j_call: TRBJ2-7
v_call: TRBV10-2
d_call: -
clone_size: -
cdr3_aa: CASSYGGPPSYEQYF
cdr3_nt: TGCGCCAGCAGTTATGGGGGACCGCCTTCCTACGAGCAGTACTTC

j_call: TRBJ1-5
v_call: TRBV30
d_call: -
clone_size: -
cdr3_aa: CAWSRTLGQPQHF
cdr3_nt: TGTGCCTGGAGTCGGACTCTGGGACAGCCCCAGCATTTT

j_call: TRBJ1-1
v_call: TRBV18
d_call: TRBD1
clone_size: -
cdr3_aa: CASSPDRDTEAFF
cdr3_nt: TGTGCCAGCTCACCGGACAGGGACACTGAAGCTTTCTTT

j_call: TRBJ2-7
v_call: TRBV5-4
d_call: -
clone_size: -
cdr3_aa: CASSLVGTPYEQYF
cdr3_nt: TGTGCCAGCAGCTTGGTTGGGACACCATACGAGCAGTACTTC

j_call: TRBJ1-1
v_call: TRBV29-1
d_call: -
clone_size: once
cdr3_aa: CSVGGLSNMFTEAFF
cdr3_nt: TGCAGCGTTGGGGGGTTGAGCAATATGTTCACTGAAGCTTTCTTT

j_call: TRBJ1-1
v_call: TRBV5-1
d_call: -
clone_size: -
cdr3_aa: CASSLGAGNLNTEAFF
cdr3_nt: TGCGCCAGCAGCTTGGGGGCAGGAAACCTGAACACTGAAGCTTTCTTT

j_call: TRBJ2-3
v_call: TRBV6-5
d_call: TRBD2
clone_size: -
cdr3_aa: CASREREGVVTQYF
cdr3_nt: TGTGCCAGCAGGGAGCGGGAAGGTGTGGTTACGCAGTATTTT

j_call: TRBJ2-5
v_call: TRBV7-8
d_call: -
clone_size: -
cdr3_aa: CASSFRLQETQYF
cdr3_nt: TGTGCCAGCAGCTTCAGACTCCAAGAGACCCAGTACTTC

j_call: TRBJ2-1
v_call: TRBV4-1
d_call: TRBD1
clone_size: once
cdr3_aa: CASSQRGGPPYNEQFF
cdr3_nt: TGCGCCAGCAGCCAAAGAGGGGGCCCCCCCTACAATGAGCAGTTCTTC

j_call: TRBJ2-5
v_call: TRBV2
d_call: -
clone_size: -
cdr3_aa: CASSDHTGPSKTQYF
cdr3_nt: TGTGCCAGCAGTGATCATACAGGCCCGTCGAAGACCCAGTACTTC

j_call: TRBJ1-1
v_call: TRBV15
d_call: -
clone_size: few
cdr3_aa: CATSRDHGGGAFF
cdr3_nt: TGTGCCACCAGCAGAGATCACGGGGGTGGAGCTTTCTTT

j_call: TRBJ1-1
v_call: TRBV10-2
d_call: -
clone_size: -
cdr3_aa: CASSESIGKMNTEAFF
cdr3_nt: TGCGCCAGCAGTGAGTCGATCGGAAAAATGAACACTGAAGCTTTCTTT

j_call: TRBJ2-1
v_call: TRBV5-1
d_call: -
clone_size: -
cdr3_aa: CASSLGGWSGGDNEQFF
cdr3_nt: TGCGCCAGCAGCTTGGGGGGCTGGTCCGGAGGGGACAATGAGCAGTTCTTC

j_call: TRBJ1-2
v_call: TRBV15
d_call: TRBD1
clone_size: -
cdr3_aa: CATSRGMTGGGYTF
cdr3_nt: TGTGCCACCAGCAGAGGGATGACAGGGGGTGGCTACACCTTC

j_call: TRBJ1-2
v_call: TRBV24-1
d_call: -
clone_size: -
cdr3_aa: CATSDLLFNGYTF
cdr3_nt: TGTGCCACCAGTGATCTCCTTTTCAATGGCTACACCTTC

j_call: TRBJ1-1
v_call: TRBV9
d_call: -
clone_size: -
cdr3_aa: CASSARGNMNTEAFF
cdr3_nt: TGTGCCAGCAGCGCCAGGGGTAACATGAACACTGAAGCTTTCTTT

j_call: TRBJ2-7
v_call: TRBV6-1
d_call: TRBD2
clone_size: once
cdr3_aa: CASSETLAGGSEQYF
cdr3_nt: TGTGCCAGCAGTGAGACCCTAGCGGGAGGAAGCGAGCAGTACTTC

j_call: TRBJ1-1
v_call: TRBV3-1/TRBV3-2
d_call: -
clone_size: -
cdr3_aa: CASSQGRNTEAFF
cdr3_nt: TGTGCCAGCAGCCAAGGGAGGAACACTGAAGCTTTCTTT

j_call: TRBJ2-5
v_call: TRBV5-1
d_call: TRBD1
clone_size: -
cdr3_aa: CASSGQGWETQYF
cdr3_nt: TGCGCCAGCAGCGGACAGGGTTGGGAGACCCAGTACTTC

j_call: TRBJ2-2
v_call: TRBV4-1
d_call: TRBD1
clone_size: -
cdr3_aa: CASSQRTGMGTGELFF
cdr3_nt: TGCGCCAGCAGCCAACGGACAGGGATGGGGACCGGGGAGCTGTTTTTT

j_call: TRBJ2-3
v_call: TRBV5-1
d_call: -
clone_size: once
cdr3_aa: CASSYRVGDTQYF
cdr3_nt: TGCGCCAGCAGCTACAGGGTCGGAGATACGCAGTATTTT

j_call: TRBJ1-5
v_call: TRBV7-9
d_call: TRBD1
clone_size: -
cdr3_aa: CASSLGGTGNNQPQHF
cdr3_nt: TGTGCCAGCAGCTTAGGAGGGACAGGGAACAATCAGCCCCAGCATTTT

j_call: TRBJ1-1
v_call: TRBV7-3
d_call: -
clone_size: -
cdr3_aa: CASSLMGRAWTEAFF
cdr3_nt: TGTGCCAGCAGCTTAATGGGCAGGGCGTGGACTGAAGCTTTCTTT

j_call: TRBJ1-2
v_call: TRBV29-1
d_call: TRBD1
clone_size: few
cdr3_aa: CSVAGTENNYGYTF
cdr3_nt: TGCAGCGTTGCGGGGACAGAGAATAACTATGGCTACACCTTC

j_call: TRBJ2-1
v_call: TRBV6-2/TRBV6-3
d_call: -
clone_size: -
cdr3_aa: CASSPNNEQFF
cdr3_nt: TGTGCCAGCAGTCCCAACAATGAGCAGTTCTTC

j_call: TRBJ2-7
v_call: TRBV9
d_call: TRBD2
clone_size: -
cdr3_aa: CASSGLAGGGEQYF
cdr3_nt: TGTGCCAGCAGCGGACTAGCGGGAGGTGGCGAGCAGTACTTC

j_call: TRBJ2-1
v_call: TRBV19
d_call: -
clone_size: -
cdr3_aa: CASSIDGPGRDPGFF
cdr3_nt: TGTGCCAGTAGTATAGACGGACCAGGACGGGACCCGGGGTTCTTC

j_call: TRBJ2-1
v_call: TRBV30
d_call: -
clone_size: -
cdr3_aa: CAWSATGTAAVNEQFF
cdr3_nt: TGTGCCTGGAGCGCCACCGGGACGGCAGCGGTTAATGAGCAGTTCTTC

j_call: TRBJ2-4
v_call: TRBV27
d_call: -
clone_size: -
cdr3_aa: CARHPKNIQYF
cdr3_nt: TGTGCCAGGCACCCCAAAAACATTCAGTACTTC

j_call: TRBJ2-7
v_call: TRBV24-1
d_call: -
clone_size: -
cdr3_aa: CATSEPGSYEQYF
cdr3_nt: TGTGCCACCAGTGAACCGGGTTCCTACGAGCAGTACTTC

j_call: TRBJ2-1
v_call: TRBV7-6
d_call: TRBD1
clone_size: few
cdr3_aa: CASSFLTGDSYNEQFF
cdr3_nt: TGTGCCAGCAGCTTCTTGACAGGGGATTCCTACAATGAGCAGTTCTTC

j_call: TRBJ2-4
v_call: TRBV19
d_call: TRBD2
clone_size: few
cdr3_aa: CASSIGASGRVFAKNIQYF
cdr3_nt: TGTGCCAGTAGTATAGGAGCTAGCGGGAGGGTATTTGCCAAAAACATTCAGTACTTC

j_call: TRBJ2-1
v_call: TRBV5-1
d_call: -
clone_size: few
cdr3_aa: CASSSRGGSYNEQFF
cdr3_nt: TGCGCCAGCAGCTCCCGCGGCGGATCCTACAATGAGCAGTTCTTC

j_call: TRBJ1-2
v_call: TRBV5-5
d_call: -
clone_size: -
cdr3_aa: CASSARTVTNYGYTF
cdr3_nt: TGTGCCAGCAGCGCCCGGACAGTAACTAACTATGGCTACACCTTC

j_call: TRBJ2-1
v_call: TRBV29-1
d_call: -
clone_size: -
cdr3_aa: CSAAEHNEQFF
cdr3_nt: TGCAGCGCGGCTGAACACAATGAGCAGTTCTTC

j_call: TRBJ2-6
v_call: TRBV6-5
d_call: -
clone_size: -
cdr3_aa: CASRLYSGANVLTF
cdr3_nt: TGTGCCAGCAGGCTTTACTCTGGGGCCAACGTCCTGACTTTC

j_call: TRBJ1-1
v_call: TRBV3-1/TRBV3-2
d_call: -
clone_size: -
cdr3_aa: CASSHLSQNTEAFF
cdr3_nt: TGTGCCAGCAGCCATTTAAGCCAGAACACTGAAGCTTTCTTT

j_call: TRBJ2-7
v_call: TRBV7-8
d_call: -
clone_size: -
cdr3_aa: CASRQGYEQYF
cdr3_nt: TGTGCCAGCAGACAGGGTTACGAGCAGTACTTC

j_call: TRBJ2-6
v_call: TRBV29-1
d_call: -
clone_size: -
cdr3_aa: CSALGSGANVLTF
cdr3_nt: TGCAGCGCTCTAGGGTCTGGGGCCAACGTCCTGACTTTC